This TCR beta chain comes out of a study of monozygotic twins with inflammatory bowel disease. General study findings and limits: TCRbeta diversity (inverse Simpson) was lower in IBD patients than in healthy co-twins. Immunosuppressive treatments differing between patients may have added repertoire variability. Comparison of concordant versus discordant twins revealed no difference in repertoire similarity, possibly due to limited power.

Concerning this clonotype: Its target is not known.

The CDR3 runs 17 residues. CDR1 is MDHEN and CDR2 is SYDVKM in the germline V gene. Used for each TCR library was roughly 3,300 ng of total RNA. TCRdb derives one entry per CDR3 protein from the 5' RACE reads, leaving out DNA. The sample yields fewer than 550,000 distinct CDR3 sequences, of which the top ten take up 2% to 3%. The receptor comes from a human donor with ulcerative colitis or Crohn's disease, or a healthy co-twin of an affected twin (not recorded which). The chain has TRBV28 and TRBJ2-5; the TCRdb call, TRBD2, lacks DNA for checking. Specimen: blood. The CDR3: CASSFSLAGGWQETQYF. Using reference TRBV28 and TRBJ2-5 for the parts outside the CDR3, the full variable domain is DVKVTQSSRYLVKRTGEKVFLECVQDMDHENMFWYRQDPGLGLRLIYFSYDVKMKEKGDIPEGYSVSREKKERFSLILESASTNQTSMYLCASSFSLAGGWQETQYFGPGTRLLVL.